This T cell receptor (beta chain) was identified during a study of shared clonotypes between healthy human individuals (dated by TCRdb to 2018 to 2020). Turning to the overall study: The cohort included three men and two women between 18 and 49 years of age. For each donor, CD4 naive and CD4 memory were each run on three plates, CD8 naive on two plates, and CD8 memory on one plate. The study deeply sequenced blood TCR repertoires of roughly five healthy adults to estimate repertoire size and the extent of clonotype sharing between individuals. To increase sequencing depth and limit assay-specific biases, TCR repertoire library preparation and sequencing were carried out by different laboratories using diverse techniques. Leukapheresis yielded between about 0.85 and 9.5 billion PBMCs per donor.

The CDR3, from cysteine to phenylalanine, totals 11 residues. Solely the CDR3 DNA is kept, with 33 bases framed from the first base. Trimming removed 3 bases from V and 3 bases from J, leaving 3 bases between the germline ends. Taken from the germline V gene, the CDR1 and CDR2 loops are MNHNS and SASEGT. Using the deep immunoSEQ assay, TCR CDR3 regions were amplified from genomic DNA by multiplex PCR. Extracted genomic DNA from each cell subset was distributed evenly across all wells of several immunoSEQ 96-well plates, and each plate was treated as a replicate. For sorted subsets, around 0.2 ug genomic DNA, equal to some 30,000 T cell genomes, was loaded into each replicate PCR. Purified libraries were measured with a Qubit 3.0 fluorometer, size-checked on a Bioanalyzer 2100, and measured again with the KAPA Library Quantification kit. Each immunoSEQ 96-well plate was sequenced on its own single-read 150-cycle Illumina NextSeq 550 flow cell. For the original study's pipeline: Because the immunoSEQ output held only junctional sequences and lacked quality scores, the filtering could not match the filtering applied to full-length reads. Sequences were annotated with PyIR, a Python wrapper for IgBLAST v1.9, and V/J genes and CDR3 were assigned using IMGT germline references. Reads were removed for weak V/J assignments (E-value above 1e-6), missing CDR3, stop codons, out-of-frame junctions, or ambiguous translated residues. V3J clonotypes were defined as sequences sharing an identical inferred V gene, J gene, and CDR3 amino acid sequence. The percentage overlap between two repertoires was calculated by dividing the number of shared unique clonotypes by the size of the smaller repertoire. Three approaches were used to assess repertoire richness: RTK rarefaction, the Chao1 estimator, and Recon v2.1 estimates of unobserved clonotypes. OLGA was used to compute generation probabilities for all TCRbeta clonotypes that the gDNA method yielded from a handful of donors. The clones in this table, taken by TCRdb from immuneACCESS, are in-frame only. Not every clone is retained; where verified, under half of the shortfall comes from an unresolved V gene, and the cause of the rest is unknown. Clone size and V and J calls were adopted from that table, with D and trimming inferred from the DNA. A total of millions of clones appear in this sample, 85% to 95% of them only once. 0.11% to 0.15% of the sample lies in the top ten.

Healthy HIV-negative adults with no recently reported acute infections or vaccinations were included as donors. Every donor was a Caucasian adult residing in Nashville, Tennessee, USA. CD4+ T cells were enriched by magnetic negative selection; naive cells were then positively selected on CD45RA, and the negative fraction formed the memory subset. After blood collection by leukapheresis, PBMCs were isolated using Ficoll-Histopaque density gradient centrifugation and then cryopreserved in the vapor phase of liquid nitrogen. Analytical flow cytometry was used to check the purity and quantity of every magnetically sorted T cell population. From each sorted fraction, genomic DNA was isolated and quantified by UV absorbance on a Nanodrop 2000c. What the study reported, not specific to this receptor: Even with the large sequencing depth, rarefaction of the sorted-subset datasets indicated that sequencing was incomplete. Estimated clonotype richness was generally larger for naive than for memory subsets. Compared with non-shared clonotypes, clonotypes shared by all four sorted-subset donors had higher generation probabilities. Because the study included a small number of donors, the genetic and exposure-history diversity represented was limited. Across a few donors, 5% to 6% of naive CD4, around 3.3% of naive CD8, approximately 2.5% of memory CD4, and roughly 0.4% of memory CD8 clonotypes were shared. Pairwise subsampling indicated that sequencing depth was expected to affect the degree of clonotype sharing among donors. Sampling was restricted to blood, and TCR repertoires in tissues likely differ from the TCR repertoires found in blood.

As to this clone: The antigen it binds to is not known. Base qualities are not at hand, and no much larger clone is one base apart. Other DNA sequences in the same sample also yield this CDR3.

The sample was naive CD4+ T cells sorted from blood. This specimen's cell subset or site label, per the study, means: CD45RA+ positively selected. Recombination joined TRBV6-1 with TRBJ2-7; no confident D gene assignment can be made. The sequence derives from a man aged 18 to 30 in good health. The sequenced DNA is TGTGCCAGCAGTGACCTCTACGAGCAGTACTTC. Its amino acids are CASSDLYEQYF.